The following is a T cell receptor (beta chain) sequence with its context. The read terminates 3 residues before the CDR3 end, so the remaining end is supplied by the germline J gene. This record comes from a study of T cells in women clearing cervical HPV infection. The protocol was immunoSEQ multiplex PCR, while the TCRdb copy is restricted to in-frame clones and leaves out a portion. The sample data list 36,000 or so clones. Germline loops: CDR1 SEHNR, CDR2 FQNEAQ (reference sequence). The junction had 7 bases not matched to a gene; V was cut back by 9 bases and J by 4 bases. This CDR3 spans 14 amino acids.

This chain links TRBV7-9 with TRBJ2-2, with 8 bases matching TRBD1. Specimen: blood buffy coat. The clonotype comes from a woman aged 18 to 75 with a cervical HPV16 infection that either progressed to CIN3+ or cleared (not recorded which). The CDR3 loop is CASITGGTTGELFF. The part of the CDR3 DNA that was read is TGTGCCAGTATCACAGGGGGAACCACCGGGGAG.